These 27 T cell receptor beta chains were sequenced from one sample in a study of blood T cell repertoires in COVID-19. TCRdb keeps only in-frame clones here, not all; method: immunoSEQ multiplex PCR. Of approximately 230,000 clones in the sample, almost 85% are singletons; the top ten hold about 15%. Specimen: PBMCs or T cells enriched from blood (not recorded which). The receptors here all came from a man in his forties who had recovered from COVID-19.

The rearrangement joins TRBV10-3 to TRBJ1-5; 10 nucleotides align to TRBD1. Germline V CDR1 and CDR2: ENHRY, SYGVKD. The trim removed 4 bases at V and 5 bases at J, leaving 8 bases unmatched. The CDR3 loop spans 16 amino acids. CDR3 amino acids: CAISGSGTGVDQPQHF. The DNA of the CDR3 is TGTGCCATCAGTGGGTCCGGGACAGGGGTAGATCAGCCCCAGCATTTT.

This clone came up a few times. The chain recombines TRBV9 with TRBJ1-6; no clear D. V was trimmed by 0 bases and J by 2 bases, leaving 12 bases between them. Germline V gives CDR1 SGDLS, CDR2 YYNGEE. The CDR3 runs 17 residues. The CDR3, as DNA: TGTGCCAGCAGCGTAGCCCACAGCAGCCCCTATAATTCACCCCTCCACTTT. Translated, it gives CASSVAHSSPYNSPLHF.

This chain uses TRBV19 with TRBJ2-2; 10 bases align to TRBD2. The junction had 10 bases not matched to a gene; V was cut back by 2 bases and J by 7 bases. The CDR3 spans 17 residues. The germline V gene encodes CDR1 LNHDA and CDR2 SQIVND (reference sequence). CDR3 sequence (DNA): TGTGCCAGTAGTATAAACGGGCTAGCGGGAGCGAACGGGGAGCTGTTTTTT. Encoded protein: CASSINGLAGANGELFF.

This chain uses TRBV11-2 with TRBJ2-7, with a possible D match to TRBD1 (6 bases). Trimming pared 4 bases from V and 0 bases from J, leaving 16 bases between. CDR1 is SGHAT and CDR2 is FQNNGV in the germline V gene. The CDR3 is 16 amino acids. The CDR3 loop reads CASSSLTGTVSYEQYF. As DNA, the CDR3 is TGTGCCAGCAGCTCCCTTACAGGGACCGTCTCCTACGAGCAGTACTTC. Drawing the rest from reference TRBV11-2 and TRBJ2-7, the complete variable domain is EAGVAQSPRYKIIEKRQSVAFWCNPISGHATLYWYQQILGQGPKLLIQFQNNGVVDDSQLPKDRFSAERLKGVDSTLKIQPAKLEDSAVYLCASSSLTGTVSYEQYFGPGTRLTVT.

As DNA, the CDR3 is TGTGCCAGCAGCCCCGACAGGGGGGCAGGAAACACCATATATTTT. Protein product: CASSPDRGAGNTIYF. V usage is TRBV7-6 and J usage is TRBJ1-3; 9 nucleotides match TRBD1. The CDR3 consists of 15 residues. Unmatched junction bases numbered 6, after V lost 5 bases and J lost 4 bases. Per germline, CDR1 SGHVS and CDR2 FNYEAQ. Combining the CDR3 with reference TRBV7-6 and TRBJ1-3 gives the whole variable domain GAGVSQSPRYKVTKRGQDVALRCDPISGHVSLYWYRQALGQGPEFLTYFNYEAQQDKSGLPNDRFSAERPEGSISTLTIQRTEQRDSAMYRCASSPDRGAGNTIYFGEGSWLTVV.

This clone has only a few counts. The gene calls are TRBV19 and TRBJ1-2; D remains ambiguous. Trimming cost V 3 bases and J 1 base, with 3 bases left between them. The CDR3 extends over 12 amino acids. Per the germline V gene, CDR1 is LNHDA and CDR2 is SQIVND (reference sequence). CDR3 DNA sequence: TGTGCCAGTAGTATCATTAACTATGGCTACACCTTC. Protein product: CASSIINYGYTF.

The chain employs TRBV27 and TRBJ1-1; 8 bases align to TRBD1. The J segment lost 5 bases and the V segment lost 5 bases, leaving 7 bases of the junction unmatched. The CDR3 contains 14 residues. In germline, CDR1 is MNHEY, CDR2 SMNVEV (reference sequence). The CDR3 DNA is TGTGCCAGCAGTGGGGGCAGGGGGCATACTGAAGCTTTCTTT. Translated, it gives CASSGGRGHTEAFF.

V is TRBV27 and J is TRBJ2-7; D might be TRBD1 (5 bases). Between the trimmed V and J ends, which lost 4 bases and 2 bases, there was a span of 9 bases. This CDR3 is 13 amino acids long. Looked up from germline, CDR1 is MNHEY and CDR2 is SMNVEV (reference sequence). CDR3 in DNA: TGTGCCAGCAGTTGGGGCGGAACCTACGAGCAGTACTTC. Protein sequence: CASSWGGTYEQYF.

A few counts support this clone. The chain joins TRBV3-1 (or the pseudogene TRBV3-2) to TRBJ1-6, with D perhaps matching TRBD1 (6 bases). CDR1 LGHDT and CDR2 YNNKEL come from the germline V gene (reference sequence). V was cut by 4 bases and J by 10 bases, with 14 bases left in between. The CDR3 length is 14 residues. CDR3 sequence: CASSPGGADSPLHF. Written as DNA, the CDR3 is TGTGCCAGCAGCCCCGGGGGGGCCGACTCACCCCTCCACTTT.

This chain joins TRBV28 and TRBJ1-2; possibly TRBD1 for D (6 bases). The germline gives CDR1 MDHEN, CDR2 SYDVKM. Deletions cut 8 bases from V and 1 base from J, with 14 bases between. The CDR3 extends over 14 amino acids. The DNA for the CDR3 is TGTGCCAGCCGGGACACACATTATAACTATGGCTACACCTTC. Translation gives CASRDTHYNYGYTF.

The CDR3, as DNA: TGTGCCAGCGCCTTCAGGGCCGCGAACACCGGGGAGCTGTTTTTT. Its protein is CASAFRAANTGELFF. The chain has TRBV3-1 (or the pseudogene TRBV3-2) and TRBJ2-2; tentative D call: TRBD1 (5 bases). The CDR3 has 15 amino acids. CDR1 and CDR2 from the germline V gene are LGHDT and YNNKEL (reference sequence). Trimming cost V 8 bases and J 0 bases, with 13 bases left between them.

The genes are TRBV6-5 and TRBJ1-3, with 7 bases fitting TRBD1. Trimming at V came to 5 bases and at J to 4 bases, leaving 2 bases not matched to a gene. The CDR3 extends over 13 amino acids. Germline loops: CDR1 MNHEY, CDR2 SVGAGI. The CDR3 bases are TGTGCCAGCAGTCGGACAGGAGGAAACACCATATATTTT. It translates to CASSRTGGNTIYF.

The chain recombines TRBV29-1 with TRBJ2-1; 10 bases agree with TRBD2. The CDR3 runs 13 residues. Germline V gene lookup returns CDR1 SQVTM and CDR2 ANQGSEA. In DNA form, the CDR3 reads TGCAGGGCGTCGAGCGGGAGGGTGGGGGAGCAGTTCTTC. This gives the protein CRASSGRVGEQFF.

The chain has TRBV7-8 and TRBJ2-5, with D perhaps TRBD2 (6 bases). V was trimmed by 1 base and J by 2 bases, leaving 17 bases between them. CDR3 length equals 17 residues. The germline V gene has CDR1 SGHVS and CDR2 FQNEAQ. CDR3 nucleotides: TGTGCCAGCAGCTTAGGGGGTGGCGGGGCCGCACAAGAGACCCAGTACTTC. Residues: CASSLGGGGAAQETQYF. Full variable domain (outside the CDR3, taken from reference TRBV7-8 and TRBJ2-5): GAGVSQSPRYKVAKRGQDVALRCDPISGHVSLFWYQQALGQGPEFLTYFQNEAQLDKSGLPSDRFFAERPEGSVSTLKIQRTQQEDSAVYLCASSLGGGGAAQETQYFGPGTRLLVL.

This chain links TRBV9 with TRBJ1-4; D is undetermined. Germline CDR1 SGDLS, CDR2 YYNGEE. V lost 4 bases and J lost 11, with 12 bases in between. The CDR3 loop spans 12 amino acids. CDR3 amino acids: CASSPQSGKLFF. The CDR3, as DNA: TGTGCCAGCAGCCCCCAGAGCGGGAAACTGTTTTTT. The full variable domain, its missing parts supplied by reference TRBV9 and TRBJ1-4, is DSGVTQTPKHLITATGQRVTLRCSPRSGDLSVYWYQQSLDQGLQFLIQYYNGEERAKGNILERFSAQQFPDLHSELNLSSLELGDSALYFCASSPQSGKLFFGSGTQLSVL.

The chain is built from TRBV2 and TRBJ2-3, with TRBD2 matching over 13 bases. The CDR3 length is 15 residues. Unmatched junction bases numbered 4, after V lost 6 bases and J lost 4 bases. Germline V lookup: CDR1 SNHLY, CDR2 FYNNEI. The CDR3, as DNA: TGTGCCAGCAGGGTTACTAGCGGGGGGGCAGATACGCAGTATTTT. Amino acids: CASRVTSGGADTQYF.

This clone was seen only a few times. This sequence joins TRBV10-3 and TRBJ1-1; 7 nucleotides line up with TRBD1. Germline CDR1 ENHRY, CDR2 SYGVKD. Trimming cost V 6 bases and J 3 bases; bases outside gene matches: 7. The CDR3 is made up of 14 amino acids. The CDR3 here is CAIRGQRGYTEAFF. The CDR3 nucleotides are TGTGCCATCAGGGGACAGCGGGGGTACACTGAAGCTTTCTTT.

The chain combines TRBV5-4 with TRBJ2-3; 7 bases are shared with TRBD2. V was clipped by 1 base and J by 6 bases; unmatched bases: 8. The germline V gene has CDR1 SGHNT and CDR2 YYREEE (reference sequence). The CDR3 extends over 15 amino acids. The CDR3 loop reads CASSLNRLAGDTQYF. The CDR3 DNA sequence: TGTGCCAGCAGCTTGAACAGACTAGCCGGGGATACGCAGTATTTT.

This clone appeared a single time. The chain has TRBV5-1 and TRBJ1-2; TRBD1 agrees at 11 bases. Per the germline V gene, CDR1 is SGHRS and CDR2 is YFSETQ. V trimming: 0 bases; J trimming: 7 bases; junction bases outside the gene matches: 5. CDR3 length: 15 amino acids. The CDR3, as DNA: TGCGCCAGCAGCTTGGAGGGACAGGGGGGTAGTGGCTACACCTTC. Its protein is CASSLEGQGGSGYTF.

J is TRBJ2-1 and V is TRBV4-3, with 14 bases fitting TRBD2. With V trimmed by 4 bases and J by 0 bases, 5 bases remained unmatched. Germline-derived CDR1 and CDR2 are LGHNA and YSLEER. The length of the CDR3 is 18 residues. The CDR3 is CASSPGLAGVSSYNEQFF. CDR3 in DNA: TGCGCCAGCAGCCCGGGACTAGCGGGGGTTAGCTCCTACAATGAGCAGTTCTTC.

The chain combines TRBV5-1 with TRBJ2-7; 8 positions match TRBD1. The CDR3 extends over 14 amino acids. Germline loops: CDR1 SGHRS, CDR2 YFSETQ. V was clipped by 7 bases and J by 1 base; unmatched bases: 7. The CDR3 coding sequence is TGCGCCAGCGCTCAGGGGGCTAGGTCCTACGAGCAGTACTTC. Its translation: CASAQGARSYEQYF.

The chain uses TRBV19 and TRBJ1-5, with 7 bases that match TRBD1. The ends lost 7 bases at V and 5 bases at J; junction bases unmatched: 11. The CDR3 has 15 residues. Germline V gives CDR1 LNHDA, CDR2 SQIVND (reference sequence). Written as DNA, the CDR3 is TGTGCCAGTAAAACCGGGACAGTAGGAGATCAGCCCCAGCATTTT. It is translated as CASKTGTVGDQPQHF.

The genes are TRBV11-2 and TRBJ2-7; TRBD2 matches at 12 bases. CDR1 is SGHAT, CDR2 FQNNGV, per germline. The CDR3 contains 15 residues. V gave up 5 bases and J gave up 2 bases; unmatched junction bases: 4. The DNA for the CDR3 is TGTGCCAGCAGCCGGACTAGCGGGGACACCTACGAGCAGTACTTC. It translates to CASSRTSGDTYEQYF. The variable domain in full, with the rest retrieved from reference TRBV11-2 and TRBJ2-7, is EAGVAQSPRYKIIEKRQSVAFWCNPISGHATLYWYQQILGQGPKLLIQFQNNGVVDDSQLPKDRFSAERLKGVDSTLKIQPAKLEDSAVYLCASSRTSGDTYEQYFGPGTRLTVT.

J is TRBJ1-2 and V is TRBV15; 9 bases match TRBD1. Germline-derived CDR1 and CDR2 are LNHNV and YYDKDF (reference sequence). With V trimmed by 0 bases and J by 7 bases, 9 bases remained unmatched. CDR3 size: 16 residues. CDR3 DNA sequence: TGTGCCACCAGCAGAGATTTCACAGGGGGCGGCGGTGGCTACACCTTC. Its protein is CATSRDFTGGGGGYTF.

This clone was counted a few times. The chain carries TRBV2 and TRBJ2-7; D not certain. Trimming left V 3 bases short and J 0 bases short, with 6 bases between. This CDR3 has 13 residues. Germline assignment: CDR1 SNHLY and CDR2 FYNNEI. The DNA for the CDR3 is TGTGCCAGCAGTGACACGGGCTCCTACGAGCAGTACTTC. Its protein is CASSDTGSYEQYF.

Details on this clone: Other nucleotide sequences from this sample produce the same CDR3. The chain links TRBV28 to TRBJ2-3; D call uncertain. CDR3 length: 13 residues. V lost 2 bases and J lost 1, with 4 bases in between. Germline V gene data show CDR1 as MDHEN and CDR2 as SYDVKM. CDR3 loop: CASSLPGTDTQYF. The CDR3 region has the DNA TGTGCCAGCAGTTTACCGGGCACAGATACGCAGTATTTT.

This clone was detected once. The chain couples TRBV9 to TRBJ1-2; the D is unclear. V dropped 3 bases and J dropped 2 bases, with 2 bases sitting between them. Looked up from germline, CDR1 is SGDLS and CDR2 is YYNGEE. This CDR3 is built from 11 residues. DNA of the CDR3: TGTGCCAGCAGCGCGAACTATGGCTACACCTTC. This codes for CASSANYGYTF.